These 19 T cell receptor beta chains share one sample of origin, sequenced in a study of blood T cell repertoires in COVID-19. TCRdb's copy holds only in-frame clones and misses some; the assay was immunoSEQ multiplex PCR. Of around 110,000 clones listed, 84% were seen once; the top ten hold around 15%. The sequencing input was peripheral blood. The origin of the receptors is a woman aged 60-75 years with acute or convalescent COVID-19.

This clone was counted between two and nine times. The chain uses TRBV29-1 and TRBJ2-7; 10 bases match TRBD1. Germline values: CDR1 SQVTM, CDR2 ANQGSEA. V was clipped by 6 bases and J by 5 bases; unmatched bases: 10. The CDR3 extends over 14 amino acids. CDR3: CSVLVPTGGHEQYF. CDR3 coding DNA: TGCAGCGTCCTCGTCCCGACAGGGGGCCACGAGCAGTACTTC.

The genes are TRBV27 and TRBJ2-7, with D possibly being TRBD2 (7 bases). V shed 4 bases and J shed 3 bases, with 13 bases lying between them. Germline V gene data show CDR1 as MNHEY and CDR2 as SMNVEV (reference sequence). This CDR3 is built from 14 residues. The CDR3 reads CASSWGASGYEQYF. CDR3 DNA sequence: TGTGCCAGCAGTTGGGGGGCTAGCGGCTACGAGCAGTACTTC.

Here the CDR3 DNA reads TGTGCCACACAGGGGGGGAGTAATTCACCCCTCCACTTT. It translates to CATQGGSNSPLHF. This sequence joins TRBV7-2 and TRBJ1-6; 8 positions agree with TRBD1. This CDR3 contains 13 residues. Germline trimming cut 10 bases from V and 6 bases from J; bases unmatched to any gene: 5. CDR1 and CDR2 from the germline V gene are SGHTA and FQGNSA.

The CDR3 is CASSATGARETQYF. The CDR3 region has the DNA TGTGCCAGTAGTGCGACAGGGGCTCGGGAGACCCAGTACTTC. V is TRBV19 and J is TRBJ2-5; 8 bases are a match to TRBD1. The CDR3 is 14 amino acids. Germline V gene lookup returns CDR1 LNHDA and CDR2 SQIVND (reference sequence). Unmatched junction bases numbered 7, after V lost 5 bases and J lost 5 bases.

Of note for this clone: The same CDR3 arises from other DNA sequences in this sample as well. The chain uses TRBV5-1 and TRBJ1-2; D possibly corresponds to TRBD1 (5 bases). Looked up from germline, CDR1 is SGHRS and CDR2 is YFSETQ. The CDR3 is 14 amino acids. The ends were cut back, 0 bases at V and 4 bases at J, with 10 bases in the middle. The CDR3 bases are TGCGCCAGCAGCTTGGATGGCGGGGCCTATGGCTACACCTTC. It codes for CASSLDGGAYGYTF.

The chain joins TRBV6-1 to TRBJ1-2, with 9 bases matching TRBD1. The V segment lost 4 bases and the J segment 5 bases; nucleotides outside the gene matches: 14. The V gene's germline CDR1 is MNHNS and CDR2 SASEGT. This CDR3 has 17 amino acids. CDR3 region: CASSASGSGQGRYGYTF. CDR3 sequence (DNA): TGTGCCAGCAGTGCTTCTGGGTCCGGACAGGGGAGATATGGCTACACCTTC.

As to this clone: Because the CDR3's place on the DNA is in doubt, the DNA is left out and the CDR3 is given as listed by TCRdb. The chain has TRBV28 and TRBJ1-6; no check of the table's D call, TRBD1, against the DNA was made. Counting both end residues, the CDR3 totals 19 amino acids. Germline loops: CDR1 MDHEN, CDR2 SYDVKM. The CDR3 loop is CASSFGPGPRDKYNSPLHF.

This sequence joins TRBV4-1 and TRBJ2-7; D is perhaps TRBD1 (5 bases). Germline values: CDR1 MGHRA, CDR2 YSYEKL. The CDR3 extends over 14 amino acids. The germline V and J ends were trimmed by 1 base and 3 bases, with 10 bases remaining between them. The CDR3 loop is CASSQGQGNYEQYF. In nucleotides, the CDR3 is TGCGCCAGCAGCCAAGGGCAGGGAAACTACGAGCAGTACTTC.

The chain carries TRBV2 and TRBJ2-5; 7 nucleotides line up with TRBD2. The CDR3 spans 16 residues. V gave up 6 bases and J gave up 5 bases; unmatched junction bases: 15. Germline loops: CDR1 SNHLY, CDR2 FYNNEI. CDR3 nucleotides: TGTGCCAGCAGAACGGGACTACCATCCCTCGGCGAGACCCAGTACTTC. Its translation: CASRTGLPSLGETQYF.

This clone was observed once. The chain combines TRBV5-5 with TRBJ2-5; 13 positions agree with TRBD2. Losses at the gene ends were 0 bases for V and 2 bases for J; bases not matched to a gene: 4. Germline V gene data show CDR1 as SGHKS and CDR2 as YYEKEE (reference sequence). The CDR3 loop spans 17 amino acids. The CDR3 coding sequence is TGTGCCAGCAGCTTGGCGACTAGCGGGAGGACTCAAGAGACCCAGTACTTC. It codes for CASSLATSGRTQETQYF.

This clone was detected only once. The gene calls are TRBV6-5 and TRBJ2-3, with TRBD2 matching 9 bases. The CDR3 length is 14 residues. The germline V gene has CDR1 MNHEY and CDR2 SVGAGI. With 6 bases clipped from V and 1 base from J, the junction kept 2 bases outside the gene matches. CDR3 loop: CASRIAGGTDTQYF. In nucleotides, the CDR3 is TGTGCCAGCAGAATAGCGGGGGGCACAGATACGCAGTATTTT.

The chain links TRBV19 to TRBJ2-1; 8 nucleotides match TRBD2. The CDR3 sequence is 14 residues long. The V gene end was trimmed by 4 bases and the J gene end by 6 bases; junction bases not matched to a gene: 5. Germline CDR1 LNHDA, CDR2 SQIVND (reference sequence). The CDR3 DNA reads TGTGCCAGTAGTAACCCGGGACTAGTCAATGAGCAGTTCTTC. It encodes CASSNPGLVNEQFF.

V and J are TRBV28 and TRBJ2-7, with 12 positions matching TRBD2. Per germline, CDR1 MDHEN and CDR2 SYDVKM. The ends lost 7 bases at V and 5 bases at J; junction bases unmatched: 6. This CDR3 has 14 amino acids. CDR3 in DNA: TGTGCCAGCACCCCGGGACTAGCGGGTAACGAGCAGTACTTC. Translation gives CASTPGLAGNEQYF. The variable domain in full, completed from reference TRBV28 and TRBJ2-7, reads DVKVTQSSRYLVKRTGEKVFLECVQDMDHENMFWYRQDPGLGLRLIYFSYDVKMKEKGDIPEGYSVSREKKERFSLILESASTNQTSMYLCASTPGLAGNEQYFGPGTRLTVT.

This chain uses TRBV18 with TRBJ2-5, with TRBD1 as a possible D gene (6 bases). The CDR3 consists of 14 residues. The V and J ends lost 0 bases and 7 bases respectively, with 12 bases between them. The germline V gene has CDR1 KGHSH and CDR2 LQKENI. CDR3 sequence: CASSPPEGVGTQYF. The CDR3, as DNA: TGTGCCAGCTCACCACCCGAGGGGGTAGGGACCCAGTACTTC.

This chain uses TRBV27 with TRBJ1-2; D may be TRBD1 (6 bases). The germline V gene has CDR1 MNHEY and CDR2 SMNVEV (reference sequence). The V and J ends lost 5 bases and 4 bases respectively, with 26 bases between them. The CDR3 extends over 18 amino acids. The CDR3 protein is CASSARRRDTLRSYGYTF. The CDR3 DNA follows: TGTGCCAGCAGTGCACGCCGCCGGGACACCCTGAGATCCTATGGCTACACCTTC.

The chain has TRBV18 and TRBJ1-1; tentatively, D is TRBD1 (5 bases). With 5 bases removed from V and 2 bases from J, the gap between germline ends came to 12 bases. The CDR3 totals 14 residues. In germline, CDR1 is KGHSH, CDR2 LQKENI. The CDR3 here is CASSTDRTNTEAFF. For the CDR3, the DNA is TGTGCCAGCTCAACAGACAGAACCAACACTGAAGCTTTCTTT.

CDR3 nucleotides: TGTGCCAGCAGCTTCCATCCGAACTTATACACCGGGGAGCTGTTTTTT. Amino acid sequence: CASSFHPNLYTGELFF. J is TRBJ2-2 and V is TRBV7-2; the D is unclear. The CDR3 totals 16 residues. Germline V gene data show CDR1 as SGHTA and CDR2 as FQGNSA. Trimming stripped 3 bases from V and 3 bases from J, with 14 bases between.

The chain combines TRBV28 with TRBJ1-6; 9 nucleotides line up with TRBD1. The germline CDR1 and CDR2 sequences are MDHEN and SYDVKM. The CDR3 runs 16 residues. V shed 5 bases and J 10 bases; nucleotides not matched to a gene: 12. The CDR3 DNA reads TGTGCCAGCAGTGAAACAGGGGGCAGGGTGAGATCACCCCTCCACTTT. Its translation is CASSETGGRVRSPLHF.

The V and J genes are TRBV19 and TRBJ2-3; D is uncertain. CDR3 length: 15 residues. The V and J ends lost 7 bases and 1 base respectively, with 15 bases between them. Looked up from germline, CDR1 is LNHDA and CDR2 is SQIVND (reference sequence). The CDR3 sequence is CASKRGRDGTDTQYF. In DNA form, the CDR3 reads TGTGCCAGTAAGAGAGGAAGAGATGGCACAGATACGCAGTATTTT.